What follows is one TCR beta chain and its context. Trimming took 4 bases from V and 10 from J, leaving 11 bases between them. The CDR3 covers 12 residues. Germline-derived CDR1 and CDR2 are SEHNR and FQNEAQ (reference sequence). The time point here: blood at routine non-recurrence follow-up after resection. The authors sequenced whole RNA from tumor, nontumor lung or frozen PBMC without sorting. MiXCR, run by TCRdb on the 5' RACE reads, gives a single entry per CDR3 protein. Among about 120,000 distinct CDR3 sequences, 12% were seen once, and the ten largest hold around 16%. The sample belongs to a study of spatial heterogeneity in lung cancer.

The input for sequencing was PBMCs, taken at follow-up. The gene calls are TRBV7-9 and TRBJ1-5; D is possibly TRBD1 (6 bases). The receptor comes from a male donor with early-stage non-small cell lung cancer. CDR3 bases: TGTGCCAGCAGCTCCAACAGGGAACCCCAGCATTTT. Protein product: CASSSNREPQHF.